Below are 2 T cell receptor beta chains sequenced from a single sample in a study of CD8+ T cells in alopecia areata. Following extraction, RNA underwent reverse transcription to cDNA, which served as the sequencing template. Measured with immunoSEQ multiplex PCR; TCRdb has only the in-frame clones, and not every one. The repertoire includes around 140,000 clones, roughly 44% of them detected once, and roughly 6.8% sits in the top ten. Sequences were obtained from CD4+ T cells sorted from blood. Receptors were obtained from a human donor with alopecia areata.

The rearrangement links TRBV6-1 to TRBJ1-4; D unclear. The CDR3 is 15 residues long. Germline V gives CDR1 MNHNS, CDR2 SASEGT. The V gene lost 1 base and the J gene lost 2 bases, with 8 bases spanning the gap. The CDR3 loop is CASSEVGNTNEKLFF. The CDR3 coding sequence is TGTGCCAGCAGTGAAGTGGGCAACACTAATGAAAAACTGTTTTTT.

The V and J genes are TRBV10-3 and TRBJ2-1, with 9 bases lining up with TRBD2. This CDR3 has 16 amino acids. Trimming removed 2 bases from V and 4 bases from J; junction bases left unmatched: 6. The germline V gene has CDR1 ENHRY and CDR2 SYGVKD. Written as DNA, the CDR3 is TGTGCCATCAGTGAGCGGCCTAGCGGGACTTACAATGAGCAGTTCTTC. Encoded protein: CAISERPSGTYNEQFF.